The 5 T cell receptor beta chains listed next were all sequenced from one sample in a study of blood T cell repertoires in COVID-19. Repertoires were generated with immunoSEQ multiplex PCR, while TCRdb's copy carries only in-frame clones and drops some. The sample comprises around 400,000 clones, around 92% of which are singletons, and about 1.7% rests with the top ten. The sample consisted of PBMCs or T cells enriched from blood (not recorded which). Source of these receptors: a woman in her 30s who had recovered from COVID-19.

Points on this clone: The sample has other DNA sequences that encode this CDR3 too. The rearrangement links TRBV27 to TRBJ1-5; D is uncertain. The germline gives CDR1 MNHEY, CDR2 SMNVEV (reference sequence). V dropped 0 bases and J dropped 4 bases, with 4 bases sitting between them. The CDR3 spans 13 residues. The CDR3 DNA follows: TGTGCCAGCAGTTTATCAGCGAATCAGCCCCAGCATTTT. It encodes CASSLSANQPQHF.

This chain connects TRBV5-4 to TRBJ1-6; the match to TRBD1 covers 10 bases. The V segment lost 3 bases and the J segment 8 bases; nucleotides outside the gene matches: 8. Germline CDR1 reads SGHNT; CDR2 reads YYREEE (reference sequence). This CDR3 contains 16 residues. In DNA, the CDR3 is TGTGCCAGCAGCTCAACCGGGACAGGGGAGTATTCACCCCTCCACTTT. It encodes CASSSTGTGEYSPLHF.

V is TRBV6-6 and J is TRBJ2-3; the match to TRBD1 covers 8 bases. Germline values: CDR1 MNHNY, CDR2 SVGAGI (reference sequence). Germline trimming cut 5 bases from V and 0 bases from J; bases unmatched to any gene: 4. CDR3 size: 15 residues. The CDR3 DNA is TGTGCCAGCAGTACCGGACAGGGTAGCACAGATACGCAGTATTTT. It encodes CASSTGQGSTDTQYF.

J is TRBJ2-1 and V is TRBV27; the match to TRBD1 covers 7 bases. Germline V gene lookup returns CDR1 MNHEY and CDR2 SMNVEV (reference sequence). This CDR3 contains 12 residues. V was pared by 4 bases and J by 6 bases, with 0 bases of the junction left unmatched. CDR3 nucleotides: TGTGCCAGCAGTTCAGGGGGCAATGAGCAGTTCTTC. Residues: CASSSGGNEQFF.

This clone was found a few times. The chain recombines TRBV21-1 with TRBJ1-5. TRBV21-1 is flagged as a pseudogene. The CDR3 contains 14 residues. The CDR3 reads CASSSRGGGQPQHF. The CDR3 nucleotides read TGTGCCAGCAGCTCCCGGGGCGGGGGCCAGCCCCAGCATTTT.